A selection of T cell receptor beta chains follows, all from one sample in a study of cytomegalovirus exposure and HLA in healthy donors. Sequenced by immunoSEQ multiplex PCR; TCRdb stores in-frame clones only, minus some. Here the sample spans over 30,000 clones, 84% being singletons. The sequencing input was PBMCs. Receptors originate from a woman between 18 and 29 years old in good health and CMV-seronegative. The CDR3 runs from the conserved cysteine through the conserved F or W. D genes are given only for firm matches. Not all rows give a size; the values are once, few, many and, for expanded clones, a class.

clone_size: .; cdr3_length: 15; d_call: TRBD1; j_call: TRBJ1-6; v_call: TRBV10-3; cdr3_aa: CAIAGQGSYNSPLHF; cdr3_nt: TGTGCCATCGCAGGACAGGGCTCCTATAATTCACCCCTCCACTTT
clone_size: .; cdr3_length: 16; d_call: .; j_call: TRBJ2-1; v_call: TRBV5-1; cdr3_aa: CASSLAEQPGYNEQFF; cdr3_nt: TGCGCCAGCAGCTTGGCCGAGCAGCCGGGCTACAATGAGCAGTTCTTC
clone_size: .; cdr3_length: 15; d_call: TRBD1; j_call: TRBJ2-1; v_call: TRBV11-1; cdr3_aa: CASSSPGQGNNEQFF; cdr3_nt: TGTGCCAGCAGCTCTCCGGGACAGGGAAACAATGAGCAGTTCTTC
clone_size: .; cdr3_length: 16; d_call: .; j_call: TRBJ2-5; v_call: TRBV14; cdr3_aa: CASSLPGMAYQETQYF; cdr3_nt: TGTGCCAGCAGCCTCCCGGGGATGGCTTACCAAGAGACCCAGTACTTC
clone_size: .; cdr3_length: 16; d_call: TRBD2; j_call: TRBJ2-3; v_call: TRBV5-4; cdr3_aa: CASSLFLAGTTDTQYF; cdr3_nt: TGTGCCAGCAGCCTTTTTCTAGCGGGGACCACAGATACGCAGTATTTT
clone_size: .; cdr3_length: 12; d_call: .; j_call: TRBJ1-1; v_call: TRBV30; cdr3_aa: CAWSSQGGEAFF; cdr3_nt: TGTGCCTGGAGTTCACAAGGGGGGGAGGCTTTCTTT
clone_size: .; cdr3_length: 13; d_call: TRBD1; j_call: TRBJ2-7; v_call: TRBV14; cdr3_aa: CASSPGTAYEQYF; cdr3_nt: TGTGCCAGCAGCCCCGGGACAGCATACGAGCAGTACTTC
clone_size: .; cdr3_length: 14; d_call: .; j_call: TRBJ2-7; v_call: TRBV10-3; cdr3_aa: CAIRHREANYEQHF; cdr3_nt: TGTGCCATCAGGCACAGGGAAGCAAACTACGAGCAGCACTTC
clone_size: .; cdr3_length: 16; d_call: .; j_call: TRBJ1-6; v_call: TRBV6-5; cdr3_aa: CASSYSGSSYNSPLHF; cdr3_nt: TGTGCCAGCAGTTACTCGGGGAGCTCCTATAATTCACCCCTCCACTTT
clone_size: .; cdr3_length: 15; d_call: .; j_call: TRBJ2-5; v_call: TRBV6-6; cdr3_aa: CASSYVRDSQETQYF; cdr3_nt: TGTGCCAGCAGTTATGTGAGGGACTCCCAGGAGACCCAGTACTTC
clone_size: .; cdr3_length: 15; d_call: .; j_call: TRBJ1-1; v_call: TRBV25-1; cdr3_aa: CASSESARVGTEASF; cdr3_nt: TGTGCCAGCAGTGAATCAGCCAGGGTAGGCACTGAAGCTTCCTTT
clone_size: .; cdr3_length: 14; d_call: .; j_call: TRBJ1-5; v_call: TRBV6-5; cdr3_aa: CASSPDRFNQPQNF; cdr3_nt: TGTGCCAGCAGTCCAGACAGGTTTAATCAGCCCCAGAATTTT
clone_size: .; cdr3_length: 12; d_call: .; j_call: TRBJ1-2; v_call: TRBV7-9; cdr3_aa: CASSSGSCGYTF; cdr3_nt: TGTGCCAGCAGCTCAGGGTCCTGTGGCTACACCTTC
clone_size: .; cdr3_length: 12; d_call: .; j_call: TRBJ2-2; v_call: TRBV7-9; cdr3_aa: CSNRGATGELFF; cdr3_nt: TGTTCCAACCGAGGAGCCACCGGGGAGCTGTTTTTT
clone_size: .; cdr3_length: 13; d_call: .; j_call: TRBJ1-1; v_call: TRBV11-3; cdr3_aa: CASSFRGTTEAFF; cdr3_nt: TGTGCCAGCAGCTTCAGGGGTACCACTGAAGCTTTCTTT
clone_size: few; cdr3_length: 13; d_call: TRBD1; j_call: TRBJ1-1; v_call: TRBV6-1; cdr3_aa: CASSRTGSIGAFF; cdr3_nt: TGTGCCAGCAGTCGGACAGGGTCGATTGGGGCTTTCTTT
clone_size: .; cdr3_length: 19; d_call: .; j_call: TRBJ1-6; v_call: TRBV19; cdr3_aa: CASSISPQLLGGLWSPLHF; cdr3_nt: TGTGCCAGTAGTATAAGTCCACAACTACTGGGGGGATTATGGTCACCCCTCCACTTT
clone_size: .; cdr3_length: 15; d_call: .; j_call: TRBJ1-5; v_call: TRBV4-1; cdr3_aa: CAGSQVGSLERPQHF; cdr3_nt: TGCGCCGGCAGCCAAGTCGGCAGCCTAGAAAGGCCCCAGCATTTT
clone_size: once; cdr3_length: 15; d_call: TRBD2; j_call: TRBJ2-2; v_call: TRBV28; cdr3_aa: CASRVTSGSPGELFF; cdr3_nt: TGTGCCAGCAGGGTGACTAGCGGGAGCCCCGGGGAGCTGTTTTTT
clone_size: .; cdr3_length: 11; d_call: .; j_call: TRBJ2-3; v_call: TRBV5-6; cdr3_aa: CASSFIDTQYF; cdr3_nt: TGTGCCAGCAGCTTTATTGATACGCAGTATTTT
clone_size: few; cdr3_length: 15; d_call: .; j_call: TRBJ1-3; v_call: TRBV28; cdr3_aa: CASSSGQTSGNTIYF; cdr3_nt: TGTGCCAGCAGTTCTGGACAGACCTCTGGAAACACCATATATTTT
clone_size: .; cdr3_length: 15; d_call: TRBD1; j_call: TRBJ1-4; v_call: TRBV2; cdr3_aa: CASSEQGGVNEKLFF; cdr3_nt: TGTGCCAGCAGTGAACAGGGGGGCGTTAATGAAAAACTGTTTTTT
clone_size: .; cdr3_length: 14; d_call: .; j_call: TRBJ2-7; v_call: TRBV7-6; cdr3_aa: CASSLTGFPYEQYF; cdr3_nt: TGTGCCAGCAGCTTAACAGGGTTCCCCTACGAGCAGTACTTC
clone_size: .; cdr3_length: 15; d_call: TRBD1; j_call: TRBJ1-6; v_call: TRBV2; cdr3_aa: CASMDTGDLNSPLHF; cdr3_nt: TGTGCCAGCATGGACACAGGGGATTTGAATTCACCCCTCCACTTT
clone_size: .; cdr3_length: 15; d_call: .; j_call: TRBJ1-2; v_call: TRBV5-6; cdr3_aa: CASSLVVTETNGYTF; cdr3_nt: TGTGCCAGCAGCTTGGTGGTGACAGAAACAAATGGCTACACCTTC
clone_size: once; cdr3_length: 14; d_call: .; j_call: TRBJ1-2; v_call: TRBV27; cdr3_aa: CASSTRQLHYGYPF; cdr3_nt: TGTGCCAGCAGTACTCGACAGCTGCACTATGGCTACCCCTTC
clone_size: .; cdr3_length: 18; d_call: TRBD1; j_call: TRBJ1-3; v_call: TRBV7-9; cdr3_aa: CASSTGQGRIFSGNTIYF; cdr3_nt: TGTGCCAGCAGCACCGGACAGGGCCGAATTTTCTCTGGAAACACCATATATTTT
clone_size: .; cdr3_length: 13; d_call: .; j_call: TRBJ1-2; v_call: TRBV7-9; cdr3_aa: CASSLRTDDGYTF; cdr3_nt: TGTGCCAGCAGCCTAAGGACTGACGATGGCTACACCTTC
clone_size: .; cdr3_length: 10; d_call: .; j_call: TRBJ2-5; v_call: TRBV20-1; cdr3_aa: CSGLAETQYF; cdr3_nt: TGCAGTGGACTGGCGGAGACCCAGTACTTC
clone_size: once; cdr3_length: 11; d_call: .; j_call: TRBJ2-1; v_call: TRBV11-3; cdr3_aa: CASSSGDEQFF; cdr3_nt: TGTGCCAGCAGCTCAGGGGATGAGCAGTTCTTC
clone_size: .; cdr3_length: 14; d_call: .; j_call: TRBJ1-1; v_call: TRBV4-1; cdr3_aa: CASSHLSQTLEAFF; cdr3_nt: TGCGCCAGCAGCCACCTGTCGCAGACTCTTGAAGCTTTCTTT
clone_size: .; cdr3_length: 16; d_call: TRBD2; j_call: TRBJ2-2; v_call: TRBV28; cdr3_aa: CASSGLGGANTGELFF; cdr3_nt: TGTGCCAGCAGCGGCCTGGGGGGGGCGAACACCGGGGAGCTGTTTTTT
clone_size: .; cdr3_length: 12; d_call: .; j_call: TRBJ2-3; v_call: TRBV7-9; cdr3_aa: CSSSWPLDTQYF; cdr3_nt: TGTTCCAGCAGCTGGCCTCTAGATACGCAGTATTTT
clone_size: few; cdr3_length: 14; d_call: TRBD1; j_call: TRBJ1-5; v_call: TRBV2; cdr3_aa: CASMRGQGDQPQHF; cdr3_nt: TGTGCCAGCATGAGGGGACAGGGAGATCAGCCCCAGCATTTT
clone_size: few; cdr3_length: 13; d_call: TRBD1; j_call: TRBJ1-1; v_call: TRBV11-2; cdr3_aa: CASSSLQGGLAFF; cdr3_nt: TGTGCCAGCAGCTCCCTCCAGGGGGGTTTGGCTTTCTTT
clone_size: .; cdr3_length: 15; d_call: TRBD1; j_call: TRBJ1-1; v_call: TRBV4-1; cdr3_aa: CASSQDPGGGTEAFF; cdr3_nt: TGCGCCAGCAGCCAAGATCCAGGGGGAGGCACTGAAGCTTTCTTT
clone_size: .; cdr3_length: 13; d_call: .; j_call: TRBJ1-2; v_call: TRBV14; cdr3_aa: CASSQDPGLGYTF; cdr3_nt: TGTGCCAGCAGCCAAGATCCAGGGTTAGGCTACACCTTC
clone_size: .; cdr3_length: 15; d_call: .; j_call: TRBJ2-6; v_call: TRBV7-3; cdr3_aa: CASSKISSGANVLTF; cdr3_nt: TGTGCCAGCAGCAAAATTAGCTCTGGGGCCAACGTCCTGACTTTC
clone_size: .; cdr3_length: 14; d_call: .; j_call: TRBJ1-5; v_call: TRBV25-1; cdr3_aa: CASSEREGNQPQHF; cdr3_nt: TGTGCCAGCAGTGAACGGGAAGGCAATCAGCCCCAGCATTTT
clone_size: .; cdr3_length: 12; d_call: TRBD2; j_call: TRBJ2-1; v_call: TRBV30; cdr3_aa: CASGTSFYEQFF; cdr3_nt: TGTGCCAGCGGGACTAGTTTTTATGAGCAGTTCTTC
clone_size: .; cdr3_length: 15; d_call: TRBD1; j_call: TRBJ1-4; v_call: TRBV6-5; cdr3_aa: CASSYSAGGLEKLFF; cdr3_nt: TGTGCCAGCAGTTACTCGGCAGGGGGTCTTGAAAAACTGTTTTTT
clone_size: .; cdr3_length: 15; d_call: .; j_call: TRBJ2-6; v_call: TRBV5-6; cdr3_aa: CASSSRDSGANVLTF; cdr3_nt: TGTGCCAGCAGCTCCCGGGACTCTGGGGCCAACGTCCTGACTTTC
clone_size: .; cdr3_length: 14; d_call: .; j_call: TRBJ1-4; v_call: TRBV27; cdr3_aa: CASSSRVPNEKLFF; cdr3_nt: TGTGCCAGCAGCAGCAGGGTTCCTAATGAAAAACTGTTTTTT
clone_size: .; cdr3_length: 15; d_call: TRBD1; j_call: TRBJ1-6; v_call: TRBV6-6; cdr3_aa: CASSYGGTGNSPLHF; cdr3_nt: TGTGCCAGCAGTTACGGGGGGACAGGGAATTCACCCCTCCACTTT
clone_size: .; cdr3_length: 16; d_call: TRBD1; j_call: TRBJ1-5; v_call: TRBV6-6; cdr3_aa: CASSYSISRGGQPRHF; cdr3_nt: TGTGCCAGCAGTTACTCGATCTCGCGGGGGGGACAGCCCCGGCATTTT
clone_size: .; cdr3_length: 16; d_call: TRBD2; j_call: TRBJ2-1; v_call: TRBV2; cdr3_aa: CASRRLAGGSYNEQFF; cdr3_nt: TGTGCCAGCAGGAGACTAGCGGGGGGTTCGTACAATGAGCAGTTCTTC
clone_size: .; cdr3_length: 15; d_call: TRBD2; j_call: TRBJ2-3; v_call: TRBV29-1; cdr3_aa: CSVDGVAGVPDTQYF; cdr3_nt: TGCAGCGTTGATGGGGTAGCGGGGGTTCCAGATACGCAGTATTTT
clone_size: .; cdr3_length: 17; d_call: .; j_call: TRBJ1-5; v_call: TRBV2; cdr3_aa: CASSRPPFGVFDQPQHF; cdr3_nt: TGTGCCAGCAGCCGCCCCCCGTTTGGAGTTTTCGATCAGCCCCAGCATTTT
clone_size: .; cdr3_length: 15; d_call: TRBD1; j_call: TRBJ1-6; v_call: TRBV7-2; cdr3_aa: CASSPWTGSNSPLHF; cdr3_nt: TGTGCCAGCAGCCCCTGGACAGGCAGCAATTCACCCCTCCACTTT